Listed here is a single T cell receptor (beta chain). No antigen is known for it. These data belong to a study of shared clonotypes between healthy human individuals. The wider study: The study used three CD4 naive, three CD4 memory, two CD8 naive and one CD8 memory plate per donor. Study-level results: Clonotype sharing among the donors was expected to vary with sequencing depth.

The V gene's germline CDR1 is LGHNA and CDR2 YSLEER. Trimming shortened V by 4 bases and J by 5 bases, and 14 bases separated the two germline ends. The CDR3 spans 14 residues. Generated by immunoSEQ multiplex PCR, the TCRdb table keeps only in-frame clones and is missing some. The data contain roughly 810,000 clones, 90% to 98% of them seen just once; the ten biggest clones take up over 0.2%. As defined, naive CD8 cells were CD45RO-negative and positively selected for CCR7, with terminally differentiated effector memory CD45RA+ cells excluded. Adult donors, all healthy and HIV-negative, had no recent acute infections or vaccinations.

The sample was naive CD8+ T cells sorted from blood. The source of this sequence is a young man in good health. The chain employs TRBV4-3 and TRBJ1-1; D gene ambiguous. CDR3 bases: TGCGCCAGCAGCCCCCTCGGGCCTTGGACTGAAGCTTTCTTT. This translates into CASSPLGPWTEAFF.